The present T cell receptor (beta chain) was sequenced within a study of memory CD4+ T cells and cytomegalovirus serostatus. General study results and limits: About 40% of the 164 known CMV-associated TCRbeta sequences appeared in CD4+ memory. Suggested: most of the CMV-linked TCR signature lies in CD4+ memory cells.

This clone showed up just a few times. The antigen is undetermined. The same CDR3 arises from other DNA sequences in this sample as well. Trimming removed 1 base at V and 2 bases at J, with 8 bases between. This CDR3 has 13 residues. Germline CDR1 and CDR2: SQVTM and ANQGSEA. Single viable CD3+CD4+CD8-CD45RO+ cells were sorted as the memory CD4+ T cells. Total CD4+ T cells were enriched by CD4 positive selection. Original handling: Out-of-frame sequences were removed, leaving 2 million to 2.5 million distinct TCRbeta sequences. Some clones are missing from TCRdb's copy, which holds only in-frame ones; the method was immunoSEQ multiplex PCR. V, J and clone size derive from that table, while D and trimming were established from the DNA sequence. The data contain over 40,000 clones, around 76% of them singletons.

The chain is built from TRBV29-1 and TRBJ1-1; D gene unclear. The sequence derives from an adult in good health and CMV-seropositive. Sequenced sample: memory CD4+ T cells from blood. CDR3: CSVEGGVNTEAFF. The CDR3 DNA follows: TGCAGCGTTGAAGGCGGTGTCAACACTGAAGCTTTCTTT.